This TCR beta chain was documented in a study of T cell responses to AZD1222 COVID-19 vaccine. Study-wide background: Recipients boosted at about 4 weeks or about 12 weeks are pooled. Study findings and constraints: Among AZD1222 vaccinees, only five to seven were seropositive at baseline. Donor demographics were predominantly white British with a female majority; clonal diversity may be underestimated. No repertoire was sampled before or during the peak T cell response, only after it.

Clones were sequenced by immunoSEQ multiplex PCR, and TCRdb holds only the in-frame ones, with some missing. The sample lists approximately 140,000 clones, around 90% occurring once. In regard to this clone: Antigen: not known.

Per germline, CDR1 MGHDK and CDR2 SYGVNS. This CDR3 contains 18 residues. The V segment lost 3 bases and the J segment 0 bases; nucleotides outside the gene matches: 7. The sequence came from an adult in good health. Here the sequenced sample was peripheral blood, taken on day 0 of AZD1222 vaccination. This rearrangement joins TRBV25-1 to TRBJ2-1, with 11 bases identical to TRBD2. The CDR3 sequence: CASSDWLAGGSSYNEQFF. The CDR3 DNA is TGTGCCAGCAGTGACTGGTTAGCGGGAGGGTCCTCCTACAATGAGCAGTTCTTC.